This is a list of T cell receptor beta chains from one sample in a study of OX40 agonist ivuxolimab in advanced cancers. Measured with immunoSEQ multiplex PCR; TCRdb has only the in-frame clones, and not every one. This table holds 53,000 or so clones, around 86% found once. This specimen was CD4+ or CD8+ T cells sorted from blood, taken in a trial of the OX40 agonist ivuxolimab. These receptors all stem from an adult with an advanced solid tumor such as melanoma, head and neck, liver or kidney cancer. Both conserved end residues are part of each CDR3. The D gene is left open where the match is weak. Some rows mark clone size as missing; the rest say once, few, many or name a class of expanded clone.

d_call j_call v_call clone_size cdr3_nt cdr3_aa
- TRBJ1-6 TRBV5-1 - TGCGCCAGCAGCCGGGACAACCCCGATTCACCCCTCCACTTT CASSRDNPDSPLHF
- TRBJ1-5 TRBV2 - TGTGCCAGCAGAAGAGATAGCAATCAGCCCCAGCATTTT CASRRDSNQPQHF
- TRBJ2-2 TRBV2 - TGTGCCAGCAGTCTTCGGGGAATTCACACCGGGGAGCTGTTTTTT CASSLRGIHTGELFF
TRBD1 TRBJ1-4 TRBV5-1 - TGCGCCAGCAGCGTGGGACAGTCTAATGAAAAACTGTTTTTT CASSVGQSNEKLFF
- TRBJ1-5 TRBV30 once TGTGCCTGGAGTGTACTAGGGTGGAATCAGCCCCAGCATTTT CAWSVLGWNQPQHF
TRBD2 TRBJ2-5 TRBV10-3 - TGTGCCATCAGTGAGTCCGGGCACAGCGGGAGCCTCCAAGAGACCCAGTACTTC CAISESGHSGSLQETQYF
- TRBJ2-1 TRBV6-1 - TGTGCCAGCAGTGAACTCGGCTCCTACAATGAGCAGTTCTTC CASSELGSYNEQFF
- TRBJ1-1 TRBV2 - TGTGCCAGCAGTGGCTCGGGGAAGTGGACTGAAGCTTTCTTT CASSGSGKWTEAFF
TRBD2 TRBJ2-5 TRBV5-1 - TGCGCCAGCAGCTCGCGGGGGAGCCAAGAGACCCAGTACTTC CASSSRGSQETQYF
TRBD2 TRBJ2-3 TRBV6-5 - TGTGCCAGCAGCGTGGGGGGGTTCGGCACAGATACGCAGTATTTT CASSVGGFGTDTQYF
- TRBJ1-1 TRBV19 once TGTGCCAGTAGCCCGAGGGGTCGTGAAGCTTTCTTT CASSPRGREAFF
- TRBJ1-4 TRBV5-4 - TGTGCCAGCAGCTTGGAATCAGGGAACGAAAAACTGTTTTTT CASSLESGNEKLFF
- TRBJ2-3 TRBV5-5 - TGTGCCAGCAACCCCCCCGGGGCAGATACGCAGTATTTT CASNPPGADTQYF
- TRBJ2-3 TRBV5-6 - TGTGCCAGCAGCCCGGATGGGTCGGGAGCCACAGATACGCAGTATTTT CASSPDGSGATDTQYF
- TRBJ1-5 TRBV7-2 - TGTGCCAGCAGCCTGACGGACAGAGCCCAGCATTTT CASSLTDRAQHF
- TRBJ1-2 TRBV5-1 once TGCGCCAGCAGCCCCACGTCAGGGGCTGAGTATGGCTACACCTTC CASSPTSGAEYGYTF
TRBD1 TRBJ1-4 TRBV5-6 - TGTGCCAGCAGCTTAGGAGGGACAGGGTGGGGACCAACTAATGAAAAACTGTTTTTT CASSLGGTGWGPTNEKLFF
- TRBJ1-2 TRBV7-2 - TGTGCCAGCAGCTTAGGGAGGGAAGGTGGCTACACCTTC CASSLGREGGYTF
TRBD2 TRBJ2-1 TRBV7-2 - TGTGCCAGCAGGGCACCGGGACTAGCGGACCGAACGGATGAGCAGTTCTTC CASRAPGLADRTDEQFF
- TRBJ2-3 TRBV19 - TGTGCCAGTAGTACCCGACAGTCTAGCACAGATACGCAGTATTTT CASSTRQSSTDTQYF
- TRBJ1-4 TRBV28 - TGTGCCAGCAGTTTAGGGTTTGGGACTTGGTTTTTT CASSLGFGTWFF
- TRBJ1-2 TRBV6-6 - TGTGCCAGCAGCTCAGGGTTTGACTATGGCTACACCTTC CASSSGFDYGYTF
TRBD2 TRBJ2-1 TRBV5-1 - TGCGCCAGCAGCATTGGGACTACGGGTGAGCAGTTCTTC CASSIGTTGEQFF
TRBD2 TRBJ2-7 TRBV30 - TGTGCCTGGAATCTAGCGGGAGCATCCTACGAGCAGTACTTC CAWNLAGASYEQYF
TRBD2 TRBJ2-3 TRBV28 - TGTGCCAGCAGTTTACCCGGACTAGCGGGAGGAGGGGCCACAGATACGCAGTATTTT CASSLPGLAGGGATDTQYF
- TRBJ1-2 TRBV19 - TGTGCCAGTAGTACTCAATTAGGACCTAACTATGGCTACACCTTC CASSTQLGPNYGYTF
TRBD1 TRBJ1-4 TRBV7-2 - TGTGCCAGCAGCCAACAGGGGCAGTCTAATGAAAAACTGTTTTTT CASSQQGQSNEKLFF
TRBD1 TRBJ2-7 TRBV2 - TGTGCCAGCAGCGGGAGGACAGGGGATTTGAACGAGCAGTACTTC CASSGRTGDLNEQYF
- TRBJ1-2 TRBV5-4 - TGTGCCAGCGATGTTGGGGTGGCCCTCGCGTCCGATGGCTACACCTTC CASDVGVALASDGYTF
- TRBJ1-1 TRBV20-1 - TGCAGTGCCCCAGTGAACACTGAAGCTTTCTTT CSAPVNTEAFF
TRBD2 TRBJ2-5 TRBV5-4 - TGTGCCAGCAGCCTTAGCGGGGGGCCCCAAGAGACCCAGTACTTC CASSLSGGPQETQYF
TRBD1 TRBJ2-1 TRBV13 - TGTGCCAGCAGCCTAGGACAGGGGAACAACAATGAGCAGTTCTTC CASSLGQGNNNEQFF
- TRBJ1-3 TRBV11-2 - TGTGCCAGCAGCTTAAGTGGAAACACCATATATTTT CASSLSGNTIYF
TRBD2 TRBJ2-3 TRBV28 - TGTGCCAGCAGTTTGGGGACTAGCGGCACAGATACGCAGTATTTT CASSLGTSGTDTQYF
- TRBJ2-2 TRBV7-2 few TGTGCCAGCAGCTTAGCACTTAACACCGGGGAGCTGTTTTTT CASSLALNTGELFF
TRBD1 TRBJ1-4 TRBV5-6 - TGTGCCAGCAGCTGGGGACAGGGTGAAAAACTGTTTTTT CASSWGQGEKLFF
- TRBJ1-3 TRBV11-2 - TGTGCCAGCAGCCCGACACCTTACTCTGGAAACACCATATATTTT CASSPTPYSGNTIYF
- TRBJ2-1 TRBV5-1 - TGCGCCAGCAGCTTCGACAATGAGCAGTTCTTC CASSFDNEQFF
- TRBJ2-2 TRBV6-4 - TGTGCCAGCAGTGAGGGTTTTCGCGGGGAGCTGTTTTTT CASSEGFRGELFF
- TRBJ2-2 TRBV19 - TGTGCCAGTCAGTACTACCCTGGGGGCCCCGGGGAGCTGTTTTTT CASQYYPGGPGELFF
- TRBJ1-4 TRBV4-1 once TGCGCCAGCAGCCAAGATGGCGGGGGGGGTGAAAAACTGTTTTTT CASSQDGGGGEKLFF
- TRBJ2-1 TRBV2 - TGTGCCAGCTCCTTAGAACAAGCAGAGTTCTTC CASSLEQAEFF
- TRBJ1-1 TRBV18 - TGTGCCAGCTCACGGGGGCGGCCGGGGGGGACTGAAGCTTTCTTT CASSRGRPGGTEAFF
TRBD1 TRBJ1-1 TRBV5-1 - TGCGCCAGCAGCCGCAGTGGACAGGGGGCAATCACTGAAGCTTTCTTT CASSRSGQGAITEAFF
- TRBJ2-5 TRBV9 - TGTGCCAGCAGCGTAGACCCTAAAGAGACCCAGTACTTC CASSVDPKETQYF
TRBD1 TRBJ2-5 TRBV5-1 - TGCGCCAGCAGCCGGACAGGGGGCGCGGGGGAGACCCAGTACTTC CASSRTGGAGETQYF
- TRBJ1-4 TRBV7-2 once TGTGCCAGCCGAAGGGGGAGTAATCGTGAAAAACTGTTTTTT CASRRGSNREKLFF
- TRBJ1-5 TRBV9 - TGTGCCAGTCACAAGGGGGGGAGTCGCAATCAGCCCCAGCATTTT CASHKGGSRNQPQHF
TRBD2 TRBJ2-1 TRBV5-3 - TGTGCCAGAAGCTTGGAACTAGCGGAGTACAATGAGCAGTTCTTC CARSLELAEYNEQFF
TRBD1 TRBJ1-4 TRBV29-1 - TGCAGCGTTTCACCCGGGACAGGCCCCTTGGGAAAACTGTTTTTT CSVSPGTGPLGKLFF